This T cell receptor beta chain stems from a study of control samples from healthy donors and cancer patients. Profiling relied on immunoSEQ multiplex PCR, and the TCRdb table lists in-frame clones only, not all of them. The repertoire holds 150,000 to 200,000 clones, around 95% seen once, with 8.5% in the top ten. This CDR3 has 14 residues. Germline V CDR1 and CDR2: LNHDA, SQIVND (reference sequence). Trimming took 7 bases from V and 8 from J, leaving 20 bases between them. This rearrangement joins TRBV19 to TRBJ1-2; a possible D gene is TRBD1 (5 bases). This TCR was recovered from a woman in her forties in good health. Sequenced sample: blood. CDR3 sequence (DNA): TGTGCCAGTACCCCGAGGGAAGGGGAGGAAGGCTACACCTTC. Amino acid sequence: CASTPREGEEGYTF.